Listed here are 20 T cell receptor beta chains from one sample, sequenced in a study of blood T cell repertoires in COVID-19. This table comes from immunoSEQ multiplex PCR, and its TCRdb copy is limited to in-frame clones, with some not included. The repertoire has a few hundred thousand clones, roughly nine tenths of them found once; the top ten carry approximately 4%. The sequenced sample consisted of peripheral blood. The receptors were gathered from a man younger than 35 with active or convalescent COVID-19.

The chain links TRBV15 to TRBJ2-5; the match to TRBD2 covers 10 bases. The junction had 11 bases not matched to a gene; V was cut back by 3 bases and J by 4 bases. Germline-derived CDR1 and CDR2 are LNHNV and YYDKDF (reference sequence). This CDR3 contains 17 residues. The CDR3 region is CATSSSIAGGRSETQYF. CDR3 in DNA: TGTGCCACCAGCAGTAGCATAGCGGGAGGACGATCAGAGACCCAGTACTTC.

The chain joins TRBV20-1 to TRBJ2-1; D is possibly TRBD2 (5 bases). V lost 3 bases and J lost 3, with 9 bases in between. This CDR3 spans 13 amino acids. In germline, CDR1 is DFQATT, CDR2 SNEGSKA (reference sequence). CDR3: CSASGGSYNEQFF. Here the CDR3 DNA reads TGCAGTGCTAGTGGTGGGAGCTACAATGAGCAGTTCTTC.

V usage is TRBV7-2 and J usage is TRBJ2-7; 9 bases map to TRBD2. V lost 5 bases, J lost 2 bases, and 7 bases stayed unmatched. Germline V lookup: CDR1 SGHTA, CDR2 FQGNSA. CDR3 length equals 15 residues. The CDR3: CASSPSSGNAYEQYF. The CDR3 nucleotides read TGTGCCAGCAGCCCATCTAGCGGGAATGCCTACGAGCAGTACTTC.

The gene calls are TRBV4-1 and TRBJ1-1; the match to TRBD1 covers 7 bases. V gave up 1 base and J gave up 3 bases; unmatched junction bases: 2. The CDR3 sequence is 14 residues long. Per germline, CDR1 MGHRA and CDR2 YSYEKL. This CDR3 is CASSQGQGDTEAFF. In DNA, the CDR3 is TGCGCCAGCAGCCAAGGACAGGGTGACACTGAAGCTTTCTTT.

V is TRBV9 and J is TRBJ2-7, with D perhaps TRBD2 (7 bases). This CDR3 comprises 15 residues. Germline loops: CDR1 SGDLS, CDR2 YYNGEE. With 4 bases removed from V and 5 bases from J, the gap between germline ends came to 19 bases. The CDR3 region has the DNA TGTGCCAGCAGCCCCCGGGGGGCTTCGGGGAACGAGCAGTACTTC. This encodes CASSPRGASGNEQYF.

The V and J genes are TRBV27 and TRBJ1-6; possibly TRBD1 for D (6 bases). From germline, CDR1 is MNHEY and CDR2 SMNVEV (reference sequence). The CDR3 runs 13 residues. Trimming took 7 bases from V and 5 from J, leaving 9 bases between them. The CDR3 sequence: CASTGQNNSPLHF. The CDR3 DNA sequence: TGTGCCAGCACAGGACAGAATAATTCACCCCTCCACTTT.

A single count supports this clone. V is TRBV11-3 and J is TRBJ1-1; no clear D gene. Per germline, CDR1 SGHNT and CDR2 YENEEA. Deletions cut 1 base from V and 3 bases from J, with 15 bases between. This CDR3 is built from 16 residues. The chain's CDR3 is CASSLGSGIRDTEAFF. CDR3 DNA: TGTGCCAGCAGCTTAGGATCGGGGATACGGGACACTGAAGCTTTCTTT.

The chain employs TRBV29-1 and TRBJ1-1, with D maybe TRBD1 (6 bases). There are 15 residues in the CDR3. Germline V gives CDR1 SQVTM, CDR2 ANQGSEA. V shed 3 bases and J shed 5 bases, with 19 bases lying between them. CDR3 sequence: CSVETGIGWWTEAFF. The CDR3 nucleotides are TGCAGCGTTGAGACAGGAATAGGATGGTGGACTGAAGCTTTCTTT. Full variable domain (remainder filled in from reference TRBV29-1 and TRBJ1-1): SAVISQKPSRDICQRGTSLTIQCQVDSQVTMMFWYRQQPGQSLTLIATANQGSEATYESGFVIDKFPISRPNLTFSTLTVSNMSPEDSSIYLCSVETGIGWWTEAFFGQGTRLTVV.

V is TRBV24-1 and J is TRBJ1-3, with D uncertain. There are 11 residues in the CDR3. The germline CDR1 and CDR2 sequences are KGHDR and SFDVKD. V lost 6 bases, J lost 5 bases, and 4 bases lay in between. DNA for the CDR3: TGTGCCACCAGTTTTAGAAACACCATATATTTT. It is translated as CATSFRNTIYF.

The chain recombines TRBV10-3 with TRBJ2-7, with D tentatively TRBD1 (5 bases). CDR3 length: 13 residues. V lost 10 bases to trimming and J lost 6 bases, with 19 bases between them. Germline lookup yields CDR1 ENHRY and CDR2 SYGVKD. CDR3 in DNA: TGTGCCACCACTCAAGGGGCCCCCTTCGAGCAGTACTTC. It encodes CATTQGAPFEQYF.

This rearrangement joins TRBV11-2 to TRBJ2-2; 9 positions agree with TRBD1. Germline CDR1 reads SGHAT; CDR2 reads FQNNGV. This CDR3 contains 17 residues. V shed 2 bases and J 4 bases; nucleotides not matched to a gene: 8. CDR3 loop: CASSLTIDRGSTGELFF. The CDR3 DNA sequence: TGTGCCAGCAGCTTAACCATCGACAGGGGGAGCACCGGGGAGCTGTTTTTT.

The J gene is TRBJ1-4, the V gene TRBV19; D gene uncertain. Trimming removed 1 base from V and 4 bases from J, with 4 bases in between. Per germline, CDR1 LNHDA and CDR2 SQIVND (reference sequence). The CDR3 covers 13 residues. The CDR3 region is CASSIGSNEKLFF. CDR3 DNA sequence: TGTGCCAGTAGTATAGGCAGTAATGAAAAACTGTTTTTT.

This sequence joins TRBV6-2 or TRBV6-3 and TRBJ2-1; TRBD2 agrees at 8 bases. This CDR3 has 15 amino acids. The V segment lost 7 bases and the J segment 10 bases; nucleotides outside the gene matches: 15. Looked up from germline, CDR1 is MNHEY and CDR2 is SVGEGT. The CDR3 loop is CASTPRGGRLEEQFF. DNA for the CDR3: TGTGCCAGCACCCCCCGGGGGGGGCGCCTTGAGGAGCAGTTCTTC.

The rearrangement uses TRBV27 and TRBJ1-4, with D possibly matching TRBD1 (5 bases). CDR1 is MNHEY, CDR2 SMNVEV, per germline (reference sequence). The CDR3 is 14 residues long. V dropped 4 bases and J dropped 8 bases, with 14 bases sitting between them. CDR3 amino acids: CASSSDNRSEKLFF. The CDR3 DNA is TGTGCCAGCAGTTCAGACAACAGGTCGGAAAAACTGTTTTTT.

The genes are TRBV19 and TRBJ2-3; 12 nucleotides line up with TRBD1. The CDR3 length is 18 residues. Germline V gene lookup returns CDR1 LNHDA and CDR2 SQIVND (reference sequence). J lost 2 bases, V lost 4 bases, and 10 bases had no gene match. The CDR3 region has the DNA TGTGCCAGTAGTAGATACTCCGGGACAGGGGGCACCACAGATACGCAGTATTTT. Translated: CASSRYSGTGGTTDTQYF.

The rearrangement links TRBV3-1 (or the pseudogene TRBV3-2) to TRBJ1-2; the D is unclear. Looked up from germline, CDR1 is LGHDT and CDR2 is YNNKEL (reference sequence). There are 15 residues in the CDR3. V was cut by 0 bases and J by 0 bases, with 8 bases left in between. CDR3 sequence: CASSQDLGSNYGYTF. CDR3 nucleotide sequence: TGTGCCAGCAGCCAAGATCTGGGCTCTAACTATGGCTACACCTTC.

The chain joins TRBV28 to TRBJ1-2; a possible D gene is TRBD1 (6 bases). Germline V lookup: CDR1 MDHEN, CDR2 SYDVKM. Trimming left V 7 bases short and J 4 bases short, with 16 bases between. The CDR3 has 14 amino acids. CDR3 protein: CASNRGQLTYGYTF. The DNA for the CDR3 is TGTGCCAGCAATCGAGGACAGTTGACCTATGGCTACACCTTC.

The chain combines TRBV3-1 (or the pseudogene TRBV3-2) with TRBJ2-7; 7 positions match TRBD1. Germline trimming cut 5 bases from V and 0 bases from J; bases unmatched to any gene: 4. There are 14 residues in the CDR3. The germline gives CDR1 LGHDT, CDR2 YNNKEL (reference sequence). The DNA of the CDR3 is TGTGCCAGCAGCGAAAGGGACAGCTCCTACGAGCAGTACTTC. The encoded protein is CASSERDSSYEQYF.

The J gene is TRBJ1-2, the V gene TRBV10-3; 9 bases line up with TRBD1. Germline V gene sequence: CDR1 ENHRY, CDR2 SYGVKD. The CDR3 extends over 16 amino acids. V lost 3 bases to trimming and J lost 3 bases; unmatched junction nucleotides: 8. The CDR3 bases are TGTGCCATCAGTGAAGGGACAGGGTTCTTCCACTATGGCTACACCTTC. Residues: CAISEGTGFFHYGYTF.

The chain uses TRBV18 and TRBJ2-1; D ambiguous. Germline CDR1 reads KGHSH; CDR2 reads LQKENI. V was shortened by 5 bases and J by 5 bases, with 10 bases between the two germline ends. The CDR3 totals 13 residues. The CDR3 reads CASSESLNNEQFF. For the CDR3, the DNA is TGTGCCAGCTCAGAGTCCCTAAACAATGAGCAGTTCTTC.